This record concerns one T cell receptor beta chain sequence. From the 5' RACE reads, TCRdb called clonotypes with MiXCR, one entry per CDR3 protein. The sample carries about 690,000 distinct CDR3 sequences, over 20% recorded once. These data belong to a study of identical twins. This CDR3 is 17 amino acids long. V lost 3 bases to trimming and J lost 2 bases; unmatched junction nucleotides: 11. Germline CDR1 is MNHEY and CDR2 is SMNVEV (reference sequence). Each donor was a healthy Caucasian. The sample was also linked to a second study, of T cells expressing NK-cell markers. That study adds: The authors restricted sorting to alpha-beta TCR T cells with an anti-gamma-delta TCR antibody in several experiments. Of the CD8+ T cell pool in about 6 donors, roughly 1.0-7.0% was accounted for by dominant NKG2C+ clonotypes.

This clonotype was sampled from a woman in her late teens or twenties in good health. The specimen was PBMCs. The genes are TRBV27 and TRBJ2-7, with 9 nucleotides matching TRBD2. As DNA, the CDR3 is TGTGCCAGCAGTTTCGTAGGAGCGGGAGGTCCTACCTACGAGCAGTACTTC. This encodes CASSFVGAGGPTYEQYF.